This TCR beta chain stems from a study of blood T cell repertoires in COVID-19. For the study at large: Specimens from acute and convalescent COVID-19 originated in the United States, Italy and Spain.

With 6 bases clipped from V and 6 bases from J, the junction kept 7 bases outside the gene matches. The CDR3 sequence is 13 residues long. Per the germline V gene, CDR1 is LNHDA and CDR2 is SQIVND (reference sequence). Participants had their cohort set by participant-reported clinical history. Donors of Cohort 3 who recovered were those that had two negative PCRs, clearance, or symptom resolution. TCRdb's copy holds only in-frame clones and misses some; the assay was immunoSEQ multiplex PCR. The sample lists approximately 300,000 clones, roughly 87% occurring once. This receptor was identified in a woman aged 25 to 45 who had recovered from COVID-19. The sample taken for sequencing was PBMCs or T cells enriched from blood (not recorded which). This sequence joins TRBV19 and TRBJ2-7; 8 bases match TRBD1. DNA for the CDR3: TGTGCCAGTAGGGACAGGGCCCGTGGCGAGCAGTACTTC. This sequence encodes CASRDRARGEQYF.